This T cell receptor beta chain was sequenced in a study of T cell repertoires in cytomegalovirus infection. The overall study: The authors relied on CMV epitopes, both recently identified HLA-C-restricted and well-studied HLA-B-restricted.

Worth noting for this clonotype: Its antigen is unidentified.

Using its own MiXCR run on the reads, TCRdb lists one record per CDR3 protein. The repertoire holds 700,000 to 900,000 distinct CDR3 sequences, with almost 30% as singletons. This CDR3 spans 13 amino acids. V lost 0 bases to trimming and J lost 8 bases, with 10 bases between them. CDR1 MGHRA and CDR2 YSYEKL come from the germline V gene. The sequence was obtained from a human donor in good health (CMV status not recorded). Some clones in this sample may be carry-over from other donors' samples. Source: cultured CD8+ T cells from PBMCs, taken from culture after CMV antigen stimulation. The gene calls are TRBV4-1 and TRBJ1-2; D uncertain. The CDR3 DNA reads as TGCGCCAGCAGCCAAGATCCCGGTAGCGGCTACACCTTC. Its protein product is CASSQDPGSGYTF.